The clone carrying this TCR beta chain turned up a few times. Its antigen is not identified. Staff drew 8 to 10 milliliters of peripheral blood from each donor. V lost 6 bases, J lost 0 bases, and 12 bases stayed unmatched. This CDR3 has 16 amino acids. The germline V gene encodes CDR1 DFQATT and CDR2 SNEGSKA (reference sequence). Primed by a sample-barcoded 5' primer and a J-beta primer mix, a second PCR proceeded for 7 to 11 cycles. TCRdb itself ran the 5' RACE reads through MiXCR, one entry per CDR3 protein. This sample has about 1.4 million distinct CDR3 sequences, with roughly 59% found just once. This entry is derived from a study of blood T cells in healthy people across ages. Across the study: In model experiments, template switching was able to capture about one barcoded beta molecule for every two T cells that were present.

Findings and caveats of the study: Naive CD4+ cells and diversity were both higher in long-lived donors than in aged donors. Researchers said unsorted PBMCs prevented a conclusive naive versus antigen-experienced comparison.

J is TRBJ2-3 and V is TRBV20-1; 7 positions agree with TRBD2. This clonotype was sampled from a man aged 18 to 29 in good health. The sequencing input was blood. This CDR3 reads CSASTFLGGSTDTQYF. CDR3 nucleotide sequence: TGCAGTGCCTCGACCTTTTTGGGGGGGAGCACAGATACGCAGTATTTT.